This T cell receptor beta chain was identified during a study of blood T cell repertoires in COVID-19. At the level of the study: Donors in the United States, Italy and Spain gave samples during acute or convalescent COVID-19. Nucleic acid was either cDNA or gDNA, and it came from T cells, B-cell-depleted T cells, or PBMCs.

Measured with immunoSEQ multiplex PCR; TCRdb has only the in-frame clones, and not every one. The sample consists of about 210,000 clones, around 81% of them appearing once. Per germline, CDR1 ENHRY and CDR2 SYGVKD. Trimming took off 6 bases at V and 7 bases at J, with 12 bases between the two ends. This CDR3 comprises 12 residues. The clonotype was recovered from a woman between 70 and 85 years old with acute or convalescent COVID-19. Material for sequencing was peripheral blood. The chain couples TRBV10-3 to TRBJ2-5; possibly TRBD2 for D (6 bases). The CDR3 spells CAIRPSVGTQYF. DNA for the CDR3: TGTGCCATCAGGCCTAGCGTCGGGACCCAGTACTTC.